The next 20 T cell receptor beta chains were all read from a single sample in a study of shared clonotypes between healthy human individuals. Measured with immunoSEQ multiplex PCR; TCRdb has only the in-frame clones, and not every one. Here the sample spans over a million clones, roughly 96% being singletons. The sample comprised naive CD4+ T cells sorted from blood. Subset noted: CD45RA+ positively selected. The receptors were gathered from a man aged 25 to 45 in good health.

Regarding this clone: Distinct nucleotide sequences in the sample also encode this CDR3. The chain joins TRBV9 to TRBJ2-7; 9 nucleotides match TRBD1. With 1 base clipped from V and 6 bases from J, the junction kept 5 bases outside the gene matches. This CDR3 has 14 residues. CDR1 is SGDLS and CDR2 is YYNGEE in the germline V gene. The CDR3 loop reads CASSVTGQGSEQYF. The CDR3 DNA follows: TGTGCCAGCAGCGTAACGGGACAGGGAAGCGAGCAGTACTTC.

This chain uses TRBV7-6 with TRBJ1-1; maybe TRBD1 (6 bases). Germline V CDR1 and CDR2: SGHVS, FNYEAQ. The V end was cut by 8 bases, the J end by 1 base, with 14 bases between. There are 14 residues in the CDR3. The CDR3 sequence is CASGPYRENTEAFF. The CDR3 bases are TGTGCCAGCGGTCCGTACAGGGAGAACACTGAAGCTTTCTTT.

This chain joins TRBV19 and TRBJ2-7, with 9 positions matching TRBD1. The CDR3 consists of 17 residues. Per germline, CDR1 LNHDA and CDR2 SQIVND (reference sequence). V lost 7 bases to trimming and J lost 0 bases; unmatched junction nucleotides: 13. The CDR3 spells CASTTRGGTGSSYEQYF. In DNA, the CDR3 is TGTGCCAGTACTACCCGGGGAGGGACAGGGAGCTCCTACGAGCAGTACTTC.

The J gene is TRBJ2-5, the V gene TRBV5-1; 7 bases line up with TRBD1. The CDR3 length is 15 residues. Germline V gene lookup returns CDR1 SGHRS and CDR2 YFSETQ. The V gene end was trimmed by 2 bases and the J gene end by 2 bases; junction bases not matched to a gene: 6. The CDR3, as DNA: TGCGCCAGCAGCTTCCCTAGGGGGCCACAAGAGACCCAGTACTTC. It yields the protein CASSFPRGPQETQYF.

The V gene is TRBV5-8, the J gene TRBJ2-2; no definite D call. This CDR3 has 15 amino acids. Trimming removed 0 bases from V and 1 base from J, with 7 bases in between. CDR1 and CDR2 from the germline V gene are SGHTS and YDEGEE. CDR3 nucleotides: TGTGCCAGCAGCTTGGTAAAGGGGAACACCGGGGAGCTGTTTTTT. This gives the protein CASSLVKGNTGELFF.

The J gene is TRBJ2-3, the V gene TRBV4-3; the match to TRBD2 covers 8 bases. Unmatched junction bases numbered 6, after V lost 1 base and J lost 0 bases. This CDR3 contains 17 residues. Germline lookup yields CDR1 LGHNA and CDR2 YSLEER. The CDR3 nucleotides read TGCGCCAGCAGCCAAGGCCCAGCGGGAGTAAGCACAGATACGCAGTATTTT. This codes for CASSQGPAGVSTDTQYF.

The chain uses TRBV5-1 and TRBJ2-2; TRBD1 aligns across 7 bases. Trimming cost V 4 bases and J 4 bases; bases outside gene matches: 16. Germline CDR1 SGHRS, CDR2 YFSETQ. The CDR3 runs 18 residues. The DNA for the CDR3 is TGCGCCAGCAGCCGGATAGACGGGACGGCAGGGGGCACCGGGGAGCTGTTTTTT. Translation gives CASSRIDGTAGGTGELFF. Full variable domain (rest looked up from reference TRBV5-1 and TRBJ2-2): KAGVTQTPRYLIKTRGQQVTLSCSPISGHRSVSWYQQTPGQGLQFLFEYFSETQRNKGNFPGRFSGRQFSNSRSEMNVSTLELGDSALYLCASSRIDGTAGGTGELFFGEGSRLTVL.

V usage is TRBV5-1 and J usage is TRBJ2-1; 11 nucleotides match TRBD2. In germline, CDR1 is SGHRS, CDR2 YFSETQ. This CDR3 comprises 16 residues. The trim removed 7 bases at V and 1 base at J, leaving 7 bases unmatched. Written as DNA, the CDR3 is TGCGCCAGCCTTATGATAGCGGGAGGGTCCTACAATGAGCAGTTCTTC. This sequence encodes CASLMIAGGSYNEQFF.

The chain couples TRBV6-5 to TRBJ2-7; D not resolved. V was trimmed by 5 bases and J by 0 bases, leaving 14 bases between them. The CDR3 loop spans 15 amino acids. CDR1 MNHEY and CDR2 SVGAGI come from the germline V gene. The DNA of the CDR3 is TGTGCCAGCAGTCGACGGACCCTGAGCTCCTACGAGCAGTACTTC. This encodes CASSRRTLSSYEQYF.

The rearrangement links TRBV7-2 to TRBJ2-5, with D possibly matching TRBD2 (5 bases). Deletions cut 1 base from V and 5 bases from J, with 11 bases between. The CDR3 extends over 14 amino acids. Germline V CDR1 and CDR2: SGHTA, FQGNSA. The CDR3 sequence is CASSLELGRETQYF. For the CDR3, the DNA is TGTGCCAGCAGCTTAGAACTAGGGCGGGAGACCCAGTACTTC.

The chain recombines TRBV11-2 with TRBJ2-1, with 13 bases fitting TRBD2. The CDR3 is made up of 17 amino acids. After removal of 4 bases from V and 1 base from J, the junction contained 4 bases not matched to a gene. Germline V gene data show CDR1 as SGHAT and CDR2 as FQNNGV. The CDR3 reads CASSSKTSGRSYNEQFF. DNA of the CDR3: TGTGCCAGCAGCTCGAAGACTAGCGGGAGGTCCTACAATGAGCAGTTCTTC. Filled out from reference TRBV11-2 and TRBJ2-1, the complete variable domain reads EAGVAQSPRYKIIEKRQSVAFWCNPISGHATLYWYQQILGQGPKLLIQFQNNGVVDDSQLPKDRFSAERLKGVDSTLKIQPAKLEDSAVYLCASSSKTSGRSYNEQFFGPGTRLTVL.

V usage is TRBV6-1 and J usage is TRBJ2-3, with D tentatively TRBD1 (5 bases). V lost 3 bases, J lost 6 bases, and 7 bases lay in between. The V gene's germline CDR1 is MNHNS and CDR2 SASEGT. The CDR3 consists of 12 residues. For the CDR3, the DNA is TGTGCCAGCAGTGAGACAGCGGATACGCAGTATTTT. Translated: CASSETADTQYF.

The J gene is TRBJ1-2, the V gene TRBV10-1; TRBD1 matches 7 bases. V was pared by 4 bases and J by 5 bases, with 4 bases of the junction left unmatched. Germline CDR1 is WNHNN and CDR2 is SYGVQD (reference sequence). CDR3 length equals 13 residues. CDR3 DNA sequence: TGCGCCAGCAGTGCCGGACAGGAATATGGCTACACCTTC. It yields the protein CASSAGQEYGYTF.

The chain links TRBV30 to TRBJ2-7; D might be TRBD2 (5 bases). CDR1 GTSNPN and CDR2 SVGIG come from the germline V gene (reference sequence). V lost 5 bases, J lost 3 bases, and 8 bases lay in between. This CDR3 spans 11 amino acids. The DNA of the CDR3 is TGTGCCTGGGGGGAGATCTACGAGCAGTACTTC. It yields the protein CAWGEIYEQYF.

V and J are TRBV7-2 and TRBJ2-1; TRBD2 aligns across 8 bases. J was trimmed by 5 bases and V by 1 base; bases with no gene match: 10. The CDR3 has 17 amino acids. Per the germline V gene, CDR1 is SGHTA and CDR2 is FQGNSA. The CDR3 sequence: CASSLGAVAGKNNEQFF. In DNA, the CDR3 is TGTGCCAGCAGCTTAGGAGCGGTAGCGGGGAAAAACAATGAGCAGTTCTTC.

This chain uses TRBV7-9 with TRBJ1-5, with 9 positions matching TRBD1. Looked up from germline, CDR1 is SEHNR and CDR2 is FQNEAQ (reference sequence). The CDR3 loop spans 15 amino acids. Trimming took 5 bases from V and 7 from J; bases not matched to a gene: 9. The CDR3 sequence: CASSRGDRDGQPQHF. The CDR3 DNA reads TGTGCCAGCAGCCGCGGGGACAGGGACGGGCAGCCCCAGCATTTT.

This sequence joins TRBV5-4 and TRBJ2-2; D unclear. The CDR3 consists of 16 residues. V was pared by 0 bases and J by 1 base, with 10 bases between. Germline V lookup: CDR1 SGHNT, CDR2 YYREEE (reference sequence). DNA of the CDR3: TGTGCCAGCAGCTTGGGGGGTACCCTGAACACCGGGGAGCTGTTTTTT. Translation gives CASSLGGTLNTGELFF. The whole variable domain, remainder taken from reference TRBV5-4 and TRBJ2-2, is ETGVTQSPTHLIKTRGQQVTLRCSSQSGHNTVSWYQQALGQGPQFIFQYYREEENGRGNFPPRFSGLQFPNYSSELNVNALELDDSALYLCASSLGGTLNTGELFFGEGSRLTVL.

A single count supports this clone. The CDR3 bases are TGCGCCAGCAGTGTGCGGAACACCGGGGAGCTGTTTTTT. Protein product: CASSVRNTGELFF. The chain couples TRBV10-2 to TRBJ2-2; D remains unclear. Looked up from germline, CDR1 is WSHSY and CDR2 is SAAADI. V was trimmed by 4 bases and J by 1 base, leaving 4 bases between them. This CDR3 contains 13 residues.

This chain links TRBV7-8 with TRBJ2-1; 14 bases map to TRBD2. With 3 bases clipped from V and 7 bases from J, the junction kept 5 bases outside the gene matches. The CDR3 sequence is 16 residues long. CDR1 and CDR2 from the germline V gene are SGHVS and FQNEAQ. The CDR3 loop is CASSFLTSGRGNEQFF. DNA for the CDR3: TGTGCCAGCAGCTTCCTGACTAGCGGGAGGGGTAATGAGCAGTTCTTC. Combining the CDR3 with reference TRBV7-8 and TRBJ2-1 gives the whole variable domain GAGVSQSPRYKVAKRGQDVALRCDPISGHVSLFWYQQALGQGPEFLTYFQNEAQLDKSGLPSDRFFAERPEGSVSTLKIQRTQQEDSAVYLCASSFLTSGRGNEQFFGPGTRLTVL.

The J gene is TRBJ1-1, the V gene TRBV5-1; D remains unclear. Germline CDR1 SGHRS, CDR2 YFSETQ. The length of the CDR3 is 13 residues. Trimming shortened V by 6 bases and J by 1 base, and 10 bases separated the two germline ends. Written as DNA, the CDR3 is TGCGCCAGCACCCATACACCGAACACTGAAGCTTTCTTT. Its protein product is CASTHTPNTEAFF.